One and the same sample provided the 3 T cell receptor beta chains below, sequenced in a study of vaccination and CD4 T cells after COVID-19. These receptors are not linked to any known antigen. Cultured CD4+ T-cell DNA underwent Oncomine TCR Beta short-read sequencing. TCRdb processed the PCR reads anew with MiXCR; each CDR3 protein has one entry. The repertoire includes fewer than 12,000 distinct CDR3 sequences, 50% to 60% of them detected once, and 20% to 25% sits in the top ten. The treatment here: roughly 11-day PBMC culture with coronavirus spike peptide pools or control peptides (ViraFEST assay). Sequencing was carried out using CD4+ T cells from blood, cultured in vitro. The receptors come from a human donor who had recovered from COVID-19.

The gene calls are TRBV20-1 and TRBJ1-1; D gene unclear. Between the trimmed V and J ends, which lost 5 bases and 0 bases, there was a span of 7 bases. The CDR3 totals 12 residues. Germline CDR1 is DFQATT and CDR2 is SNEGSKA (reference sequence). Written as DNA, the CDR3 is TGCAGTGCTGCCCCAGTGAACACTGAAGCTTTCTTT. This gives the protein CSAAPVNTEAFF.

V is TRBV6-1 and J is TRBJ1-3; 7 nucleotides align to TRBD1. CDR1 and CDR2 from the germline V gene are MNHNS and SASEGT. V lost 8 bases and J lost 0; bases outside the gene matches: 7. The CDR3 totals 15 residues. CDR3: CASGGQFHSGNTIYF. The CDR3 DNA sequence: TGTGCCAGCGGGGGACAGTTCCACTCTGGAAACACCATATATTTT.

V and J are TRBV6-1 and TRBJ1-1; no clear D. This CDR3 is 13 amino acids long. Looked up from germline, CDR1 is MNHNS and CDR2 is SASEGT. Trimming took 8 bases from V and 2 from J, leaving 12 bases between them. CDR3 amino acids: CASGVEGNTEAFF. The CDR3 DNA sequence: TGTGCCAGCGGGGTGGAGGGTAACACTGAAGCTTTCTTT.